This entry features one T cell receptor (beta chain) sequence. The CDR3 extends over 15 amino acids. CDR1 KGHSH and CDR2 LQKENI come from the germline V gene. Trimming removed 3 bases at V and 8 bases at J, with 17 bases between. Roughly 100,000 TCR templates underwent assay in each sample. Produced via immunoSEQ multiplex PCR; TCRdb's table is partial and in-frame only. Seen here are roughly 56,000 clones, 95% to 98% observed once, and the top ten hold less than 1.1%. This sample was taken from a study of siplizumab effects on memory and regulatory T cells. The TCR was taken from a human donor in good health. The chain recombines TRBV18 with TRBJ2-1; tentatively, D is TRBD1 (6 bases). Sequenced sample: naive CD8+ T cells sorted from blood. CDR3 loop: CASSPVQGYRYEQFF. DNA of the CDR3: TGTGCCAGCTCACCGGTCCAGGGGTACCGCTATGAGCAGTTCTTC.